The entry below gives a single T cell receptor beta chain sequence along with its context. Its antigen is as yet unknown. The CDR3 runs to 13 residues. In germline, CDR1 is MNHNS, CDR2 SASEGT. V shed 7 bases and J 5 bases; nucleotides not matched to a gene: 3. Clones were sequenced by immunoSEQ multiplex PCR, and TCRdb holds only the in-frame ones, with some missing. The sample holds approximately 91,000 clones, around 78% seen once. The record originates from a study of PD-L1 blockade in urothelial cancer. Findings and limits, study-wide: Clones that were tumor-associated expanded more in the blood of durable-benefit patients at 3 weeks.

Time point specified: peripheral blood 6 weeks after treatment start. Diagnoses among patients were locally advanced or metastatic urothelial carcinoma. The starting material was PBMCs, obtained around atezolizumab (anti-PD-L1) treatment. The source of this sequence is an older man with urothelial cancer. The chain couples TRBV6-1 to TRBJ2-1; 9 bases match TRBD2. The CDR3 is CASKLAGHNEQFF. In nucleotides, the CDR3 is TGTGCCAGCAAACTAGCGGGCCACAATGAGCAGTTCTTC.